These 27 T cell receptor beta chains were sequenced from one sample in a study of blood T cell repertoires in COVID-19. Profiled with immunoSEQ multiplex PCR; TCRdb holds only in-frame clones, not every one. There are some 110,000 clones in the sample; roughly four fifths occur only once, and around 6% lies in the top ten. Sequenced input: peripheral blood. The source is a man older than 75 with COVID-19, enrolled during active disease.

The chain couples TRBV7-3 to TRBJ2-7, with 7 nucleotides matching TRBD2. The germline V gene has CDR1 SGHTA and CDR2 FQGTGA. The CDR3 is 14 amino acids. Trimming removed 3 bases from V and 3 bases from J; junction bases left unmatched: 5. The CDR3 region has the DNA TGTGCCAGCAGCTTGGGGGGGATGAACTACGAGCAGTACTTC. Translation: CASSLGGMNYEQYF.

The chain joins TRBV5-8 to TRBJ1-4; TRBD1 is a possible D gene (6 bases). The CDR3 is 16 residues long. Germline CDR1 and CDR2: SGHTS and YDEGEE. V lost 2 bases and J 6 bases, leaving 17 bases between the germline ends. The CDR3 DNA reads TGTGCCAGCAGCTTAACCAGGGGTGCGTCAGATGAAAAACTGTTTTTT. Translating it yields CASSLTRGASDEKLFF.

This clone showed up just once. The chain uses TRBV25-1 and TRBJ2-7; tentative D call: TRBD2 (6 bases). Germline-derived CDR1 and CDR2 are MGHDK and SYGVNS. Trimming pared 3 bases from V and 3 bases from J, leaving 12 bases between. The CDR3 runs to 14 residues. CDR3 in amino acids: CASSDARELYEQYF. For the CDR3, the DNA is TGTGCCAGCAGTGATGCCCGGGAGCTCTACGAGCAGTACTTC.

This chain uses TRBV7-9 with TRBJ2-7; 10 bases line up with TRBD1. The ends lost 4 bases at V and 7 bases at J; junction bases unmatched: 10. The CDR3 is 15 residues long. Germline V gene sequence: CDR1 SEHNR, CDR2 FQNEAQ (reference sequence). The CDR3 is CASSSRDRGFREQYF. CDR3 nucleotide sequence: TGTGCCAGCAGCTCCCGGGACAGGGGATTTAGGGAGCAGTACTTC.

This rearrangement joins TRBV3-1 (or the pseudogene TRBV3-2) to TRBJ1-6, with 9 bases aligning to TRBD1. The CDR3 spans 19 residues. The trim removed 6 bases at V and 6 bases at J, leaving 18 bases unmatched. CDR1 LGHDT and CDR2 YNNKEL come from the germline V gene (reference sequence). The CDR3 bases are TGTGCCAGCAGTCGAACAAGCGGGACAGGGAACGTTATTAATTCACCCCTCCACTTT. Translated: CASSRTSGTGNVINSPLHF.

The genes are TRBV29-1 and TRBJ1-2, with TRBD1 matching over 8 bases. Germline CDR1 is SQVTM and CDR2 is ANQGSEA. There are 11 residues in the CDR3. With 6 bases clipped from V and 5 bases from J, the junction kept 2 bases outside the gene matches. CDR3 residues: CSVGQEYGYTF. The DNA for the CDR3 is TGCAGCGTGGGACAGGAGTATGGCTACACCTTC.

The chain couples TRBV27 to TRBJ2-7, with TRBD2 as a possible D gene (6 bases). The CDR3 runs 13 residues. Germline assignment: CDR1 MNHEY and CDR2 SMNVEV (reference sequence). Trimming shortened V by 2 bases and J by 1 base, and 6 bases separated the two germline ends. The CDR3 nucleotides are TGTGCCAGCAGTTTAGGGAGGTCCTACGAGCAGTACTTC. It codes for CASSLGRSYEQYF.

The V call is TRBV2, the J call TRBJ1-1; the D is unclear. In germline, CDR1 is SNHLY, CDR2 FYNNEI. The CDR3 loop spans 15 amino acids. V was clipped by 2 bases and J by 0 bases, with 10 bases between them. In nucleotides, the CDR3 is TGTGCCAGCAGTGAATTGCTACAGATGAACACTGAAGCTTTCTTT. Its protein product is CASSELLQMNTEAFF.

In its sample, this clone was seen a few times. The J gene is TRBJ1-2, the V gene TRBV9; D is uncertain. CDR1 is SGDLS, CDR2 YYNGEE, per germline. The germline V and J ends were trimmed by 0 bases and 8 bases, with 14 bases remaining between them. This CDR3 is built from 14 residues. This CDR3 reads CASSVVGGLGGYTF. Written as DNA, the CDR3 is TGTGCCAGCAGCGTAGTCGGAGGGTTGGGAGGCTACACCTTC. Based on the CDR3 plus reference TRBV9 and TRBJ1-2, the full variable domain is DSGVTQTPKHLITATGQRVTLRCSPRSGDLSVYWYQQSLDQGLQFLIQYYNGEERAKGNILERFSAQQFPDLHSELNLSSLELGDSALYFCASSVVGGLGGYTFGSGTRLTVV.

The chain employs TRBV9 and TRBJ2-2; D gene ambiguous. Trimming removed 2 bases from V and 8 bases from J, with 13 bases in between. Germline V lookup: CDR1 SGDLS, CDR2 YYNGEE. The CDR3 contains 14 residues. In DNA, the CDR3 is TGTGCCAGCAGCGTTGAGGTTCTGGCGGGGGAGCTGTTTTTT. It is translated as CASSVEVLAGELFF.

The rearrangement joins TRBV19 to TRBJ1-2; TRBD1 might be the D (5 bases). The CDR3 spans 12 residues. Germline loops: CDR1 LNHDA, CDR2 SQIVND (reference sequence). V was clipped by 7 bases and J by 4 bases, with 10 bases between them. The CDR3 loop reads CASKGTSYGYTF. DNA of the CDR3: TGTGCCAGTAAAGGGACTTCCTATGGCTACACCTTC.

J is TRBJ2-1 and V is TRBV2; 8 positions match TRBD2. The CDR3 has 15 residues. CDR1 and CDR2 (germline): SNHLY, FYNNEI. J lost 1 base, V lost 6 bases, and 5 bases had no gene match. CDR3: CASSGRGTSYNEQFF. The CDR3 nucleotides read TGTGCCAGCAGCGGGAGGGGGACTTCCTACAATGAGCAGTTCTTC.

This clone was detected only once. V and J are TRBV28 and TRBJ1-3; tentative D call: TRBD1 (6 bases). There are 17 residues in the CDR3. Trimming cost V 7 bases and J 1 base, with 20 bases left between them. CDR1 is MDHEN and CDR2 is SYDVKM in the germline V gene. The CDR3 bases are TGTGCCAGCAAACAAGGGGGGGGTGAAATATCTGGAAACACCATATATTTT. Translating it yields CASKQGGGEISGNTIYF.

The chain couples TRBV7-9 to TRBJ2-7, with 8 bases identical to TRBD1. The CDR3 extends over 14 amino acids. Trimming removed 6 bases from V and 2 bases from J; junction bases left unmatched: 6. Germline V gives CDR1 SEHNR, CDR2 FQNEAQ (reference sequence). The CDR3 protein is CASRQQGGTYEQYF. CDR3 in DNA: TGTGCCAGCAGGCAACAGGGGGGTACCTACGAGCAGTACTTC.

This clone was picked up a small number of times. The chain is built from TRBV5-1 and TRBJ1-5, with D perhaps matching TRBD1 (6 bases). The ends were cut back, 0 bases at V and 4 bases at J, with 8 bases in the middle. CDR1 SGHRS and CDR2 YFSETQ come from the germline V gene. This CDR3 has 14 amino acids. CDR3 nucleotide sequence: TGCGCCAGCAGCTTGGGGGGGCTAAATCAGCCCCAGCATTTT. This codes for CASSLGGLNQPQHF.

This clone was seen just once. For the CDR3, the DNA is TGTGCCAGCAGGTTTCTAGCGGTCGTTTACGAGCAGTACTTC. Its protein product is CASRFLAVVYEQYF. The chain is built from TRBV7-3 and TRBJ2-7; 7 nucleotides match TRBD2. V trimming: 6 bases; J trimming: 4 bases; junction bases outside the gene matches: 9. The germline V gene encodes CDR1 SGHTA and CDR2 FQGTGA. The CDR3 runs to 14 residues.

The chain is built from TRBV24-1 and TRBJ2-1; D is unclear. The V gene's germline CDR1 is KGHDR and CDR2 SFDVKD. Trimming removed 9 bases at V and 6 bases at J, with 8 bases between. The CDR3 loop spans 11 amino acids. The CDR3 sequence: CATLYGNEQFF. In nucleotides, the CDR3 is TGTGCCACCCTTTACGGCAATGAGCAGTTCTTC.

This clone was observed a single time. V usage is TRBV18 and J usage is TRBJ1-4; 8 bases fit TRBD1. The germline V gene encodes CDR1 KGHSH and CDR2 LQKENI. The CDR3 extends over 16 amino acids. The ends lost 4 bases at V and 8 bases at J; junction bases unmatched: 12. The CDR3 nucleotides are TGTGCCAGCTCACACGGGGTGGGACAGGCAGACGAAAAACTGTTTTTT. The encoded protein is CASSHGVGQADEKLFF.

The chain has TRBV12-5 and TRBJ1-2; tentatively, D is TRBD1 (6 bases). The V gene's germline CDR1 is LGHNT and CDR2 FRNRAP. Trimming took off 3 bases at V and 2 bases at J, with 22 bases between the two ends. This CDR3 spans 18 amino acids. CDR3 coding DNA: TGTGCTAGTGGTTTCTTCGTTCCCGAGCAGGGGCTAAACTATGGCTACACCTTC. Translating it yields CASGFFVPEQGLNYGYTF.

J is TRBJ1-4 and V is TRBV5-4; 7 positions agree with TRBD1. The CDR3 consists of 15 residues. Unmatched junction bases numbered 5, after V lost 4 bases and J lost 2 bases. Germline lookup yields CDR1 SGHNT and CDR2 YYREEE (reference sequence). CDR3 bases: TGTGCCAGCAGCCGCCCGGGACAGACTAATGAAAAACTGTTTTTT. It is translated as CASSRPGQTNEKLFF.

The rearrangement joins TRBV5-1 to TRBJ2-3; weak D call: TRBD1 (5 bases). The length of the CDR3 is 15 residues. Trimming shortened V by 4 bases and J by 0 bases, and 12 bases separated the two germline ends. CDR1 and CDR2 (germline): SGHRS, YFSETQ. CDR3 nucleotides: TGCGCCAGCAGCCCTGACAGCTCTAGCACAGATACGCAGTATTTT. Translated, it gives CASSPDSSSTDTQYF.

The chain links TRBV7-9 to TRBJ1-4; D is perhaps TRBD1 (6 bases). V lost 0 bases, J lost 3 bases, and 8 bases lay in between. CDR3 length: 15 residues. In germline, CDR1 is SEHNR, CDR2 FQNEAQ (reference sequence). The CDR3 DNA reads TGTGCCAGCAGCTTAGCGGGGGCCTCTAATGAAAAACTGTTTTTT. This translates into CASSLAGASNEKLFF.

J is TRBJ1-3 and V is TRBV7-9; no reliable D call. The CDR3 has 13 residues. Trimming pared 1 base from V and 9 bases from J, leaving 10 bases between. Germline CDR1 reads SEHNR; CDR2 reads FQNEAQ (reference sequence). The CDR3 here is CASSLGGKSTIYF. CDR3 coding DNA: TGTGCCAGCAGCTTAGGAGGGAAGAGCACCATATATTTT.

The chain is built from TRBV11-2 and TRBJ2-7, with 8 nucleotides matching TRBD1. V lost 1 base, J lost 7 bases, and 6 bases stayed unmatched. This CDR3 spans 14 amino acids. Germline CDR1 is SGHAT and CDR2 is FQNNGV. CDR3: CASSLGQGAGEQYF. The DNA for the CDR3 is TGTGCCAGCAGCTTAGGGCAGGGGGCGGGTGAGCAGTACTTC.

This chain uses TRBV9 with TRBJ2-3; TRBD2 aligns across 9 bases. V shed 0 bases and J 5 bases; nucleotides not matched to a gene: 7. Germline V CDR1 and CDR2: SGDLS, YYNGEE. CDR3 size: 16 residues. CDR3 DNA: TGTGCCAGCAGCGTAGGTGCGGGAGGGCCGGTAGATACGCAGTATTTT. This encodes CASSVGAGGPVDTQYF.

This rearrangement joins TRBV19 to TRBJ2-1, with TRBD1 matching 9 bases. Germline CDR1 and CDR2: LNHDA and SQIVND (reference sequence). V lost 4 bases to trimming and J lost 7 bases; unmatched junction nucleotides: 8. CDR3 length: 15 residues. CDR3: CASSTSGQGRNEQFF. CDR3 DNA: TGTGCCAGTAGTACCTCGGGACAGGGACGTAATGAGCAGTTCTTC.

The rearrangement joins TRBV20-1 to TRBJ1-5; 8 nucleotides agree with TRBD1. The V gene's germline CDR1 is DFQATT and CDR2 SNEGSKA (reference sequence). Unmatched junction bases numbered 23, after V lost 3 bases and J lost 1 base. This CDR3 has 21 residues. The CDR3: CSASRYGWSGRGLVSNQPQHF. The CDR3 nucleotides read TGCAGTGCTAGTAGGTATGGTTGGTCTGGCAGGGGGCTGGTCAGCAATCAGCCCCAGCATTTT.